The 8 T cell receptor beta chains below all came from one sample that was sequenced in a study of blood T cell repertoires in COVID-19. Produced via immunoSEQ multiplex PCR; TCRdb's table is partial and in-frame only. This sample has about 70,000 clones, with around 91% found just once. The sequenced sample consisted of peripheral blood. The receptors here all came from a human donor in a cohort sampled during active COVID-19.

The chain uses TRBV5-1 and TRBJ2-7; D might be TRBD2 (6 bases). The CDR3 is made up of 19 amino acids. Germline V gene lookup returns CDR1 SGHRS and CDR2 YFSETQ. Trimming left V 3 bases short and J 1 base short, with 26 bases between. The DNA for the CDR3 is TGCGCCAGCAGCTGCCTGGGAAGTAGCGGCGGTCTTCCATCCTACGAGCAGTACTTC. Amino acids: CASSCLGSSGGLPSYEQYF.

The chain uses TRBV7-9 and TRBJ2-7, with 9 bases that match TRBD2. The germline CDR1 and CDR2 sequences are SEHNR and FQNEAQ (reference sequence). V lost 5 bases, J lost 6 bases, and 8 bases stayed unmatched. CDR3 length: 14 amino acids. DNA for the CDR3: TGTGCCAGCAGCGATAGCGGGGGCCCCCTCGAGCAGTACTTC. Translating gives CASSDSGGPLEQYF.

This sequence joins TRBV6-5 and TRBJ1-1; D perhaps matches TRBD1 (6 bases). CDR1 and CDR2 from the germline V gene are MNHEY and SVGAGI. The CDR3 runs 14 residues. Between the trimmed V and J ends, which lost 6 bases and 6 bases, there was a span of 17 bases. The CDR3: CASRDQGINAEAFF. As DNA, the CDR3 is TGTGCCAGCAGGGACCAGGGGATCAACGCTGAAGCTTTCTTT.

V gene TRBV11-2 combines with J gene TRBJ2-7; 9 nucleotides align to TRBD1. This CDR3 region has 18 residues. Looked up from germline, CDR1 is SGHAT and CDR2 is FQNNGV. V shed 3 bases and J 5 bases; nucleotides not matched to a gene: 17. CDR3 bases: TGTGCCAGCAGCTTTCCGAGGGGGCCCGGGACAGGGCGCAACGAGCAGTACTTC. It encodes CASSFPRGPGTGRNEQYF.

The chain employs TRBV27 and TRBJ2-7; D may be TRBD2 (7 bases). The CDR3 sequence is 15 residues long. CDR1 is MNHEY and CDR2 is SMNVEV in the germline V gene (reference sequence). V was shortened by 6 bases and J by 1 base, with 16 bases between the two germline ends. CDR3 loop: CASSVGRGASYEQYF. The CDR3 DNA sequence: TGTGCCAGCAGCGTGGGGAGGGGGGCGTCCTACGAGCAGTACTTC.

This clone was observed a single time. CDR3 in DNA: TGTGCCAGCAGTGAACCTAGGAGCTCCTACGAGCAGTACTTC. Amino acid sequence: CASSEPRSSYEQYF. The chain combines TRBV2 with TRBJ2-7; D unresolved. V was pared by 2 bases and J by 0 bases, with 8 bases between. The CDR3 is 14 amino acids. Germline V CDR1 and CDR2: SNHLY, FYNNEI.

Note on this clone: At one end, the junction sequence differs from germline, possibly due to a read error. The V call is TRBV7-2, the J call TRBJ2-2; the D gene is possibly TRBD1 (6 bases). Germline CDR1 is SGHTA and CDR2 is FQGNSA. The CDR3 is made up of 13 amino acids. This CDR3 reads CASSLGDTGELFF. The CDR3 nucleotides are TGTGCCAGCAGCTTAGGGGACACTGGGGAGCTGTTTTTT.

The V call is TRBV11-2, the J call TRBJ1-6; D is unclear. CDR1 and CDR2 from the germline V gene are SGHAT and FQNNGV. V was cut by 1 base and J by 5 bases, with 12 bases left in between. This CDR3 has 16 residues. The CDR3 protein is CASSLGGFGDNSPLHF. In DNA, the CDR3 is TGTGCCAGCAGCTTAGGAGGGTTTGGGGATAATTCACCCCTCCACTTT.